This entry describes one T cell receptor (beta chain). Germline V gene sequence: CDR1 SQVTM, CDR2 ANQGSEA. The J segment lost 5 bases and the V segment lost 6 bases, leaving 31 bases of the junction unmatched. CDR3 size: 21 residues. This specimen belongs to a study of cytomegalovirus exposure and HLA in healthy donors. PCR was performed using 60 Vbeta and 13 Jbeta primers. Profiling relied on immunoSEQ multiplex PCR, and the TCRdb table lists in-frame clones only, not all of them. The sample carries 100,000 to 150,000 clones, 8% to 11% recorded once. The TCR was taken from a woman between 18 and 29 years old in good health and CMV-seropositive. This rearrangement joins TRBV29-1 to TRBJ1-1; 9 nucleotides align to TRBD1. The source material was PBMCs. CDR3 in DNA: TGCAGCGTCCTCCTTGGGGGTCTCTTCGGGACAGGGTCTAAACAGTCTACTGAAGCTTTCTTT. As protein: CSVLLGGLFGTGSKQSTEAFF.